The 27 T cell receptor beta chains reported below all come from one sample, sequenced in a study of shared clonotypes between healthy human individuals. Profiled with immunoSEQ multiplex PCR; TCRdb holds only in-frame clones, not every one. There are 2 million to 2.5 million clones in the sample; approximately 90% occur only once, and around 0.4% lies in the top ten. The sample consisted of naive CD4+ T cells from PBMCs. Specified subset: CD45RA+ positively selected. These receptors all come from a man aged 18 to 29 in good health. Some clones in this sample may be carry-over from other donors' samples.

CDR3 nucleotides: TGTGCCAGCAGCGCCGGGGGAATTGAGCAGTTCTTC. This translates into CASSAGGIEQFF. The genes are TRBV7-9 and TRBJ2-1, with D possibly matching TRBD2 (6 bases). CDR3 size: 12 residues. Trimming stripped 5 bases from V and 9 bases from J, with 11 bases between. Germline assignment: CDR1 SEHNR and CDR2 FQNEAQ (reference sequence).

This clone turned up a few times. This CDR3 is missing its conserved last phenylalanine or tryptophan, likely due to a read error. No DNA is shown, since the ends of the CDR3 on it are uncertain; the CDR3 is the one TCRdb lists. The chain couples TRBV14 to TRBJ2-2; the table assigns TRBD1, which was not confirmed against the DNA. Germline V gives CDR1 SGHDN, CDR2 FVKESK. The CDR3 length is 11 residues, termini included. The CDR3 spells CASSRGQPTSA.

The rearrangement joins TRBV25-1 to TRBJ2-7; D uncertain. Trimming shortened V by 1 base and J by 3 bases, and 4 bases separated the two germline ends. From germline, CDR1 is MGHDK and CDR2 SYGVNS. The CDR3 length is 12 residues. CDR3 region: CASSEWNYEQYF. CDR3 DNA: TGTGCCAGCAGTGAATGGAACTACGAGCAGTACTTC.

The J gene is TRBJ2-3, the V gene TRBV10-1, with a weak D call TRBD1 (6 bases). Germline V lookup: CDR1 WNHNN, CDR2 SYGVQD (reference sequence). The CDR3 sequence is 15 residues long. V lost 6 bases to trimming and J lost 4 bases, with 17 bases between them. The CDR3 sequence is CASRATSKGADTQYF. The CDR3 DNA is TGCGCCAGCAGGGCTACTAGTAAGGGGGCAGATACGCAGTATTTT.

The CDR3 region has the DNA TGTGCCAGCAGCCCACCCATTCCCCAGGGAAGAAACTATGGCTACACCTTC. As protein: CASSPPIPQGRNYGYTF. The chain carries TRBV28 and TRBJ1-2; a possible D gene is TRBD1 (5 bases). Between the trimmed V and J ends, which lost 6 bases and 2 bases, there was a span of 22 bases. Germline values: CDR1 MDHEN, CDR2 SYDVKM. The CDR3 has 17 residues.

The chain has TRBV11-2 and TRBJ2-2; D not certain. CDR1 and CDR2 (germline): SGHAT, FQNNGV. Between the trimmed V and J ends, which lost 7 bases and 5 bases, there was a span of 8 bases. The CDR3 totals 12 residues. The CDR3 DNA is TGTGCCAGCACTTCAAGGACCGGGGAGCTGTTTTTT. Translation: CASTSRTGELFF.

The rearrangement uses TRBV14 and TRBJ1-2; D gene unclear. Per germline, CDR1 SGHDN and CDR2 FVKESK. Trimming pared 2 bases from V and 4 bases from J, leaving 8 bases between. The length of the CDR3 is 13 residues. CDR3 DNA sequence: TGTGCCAGCAGCCAAAGTGGGAGCTATGGCTACACCTTC. This codes for CASSQSGSYGYTF.

The chain combines TRBV4-1 with TRBJ1-2; no reliable D call. The CDR3 loop spans 14 amino acids. Per the germline V gene, CDR1 is MGHRA and CDR2 is YSYEKL. V was trimmed by 3 bases and J by 6 bases, leaving 14 bases between them. As DNA, the CDR3 is TGCGCCAGCAGCCAGCCCGCGGAAGGGAATGGCTACACCTTC. Translation: CASSQPAEGNGYTF.

V usage is TRBV7-9 and J usage is TRBJ1-2; 11 bases are shared with TRBD1. Germline assignment: CDR1 SEHNR and CDR2 FQNEAQ (reference sequence). CDR3 length: 15 residues. With 4 bases clipped from V and 3 bases from J, the junction kept 4 bases outside the gene matches. The DNA for the CDR3 is TGTGCCAGCAGCTCGTGGGACAGGGGGGACTATGGCTACACCTTC. This gives the protein CASSSWDRGDYGYTF.

The chain employs TRBV7-9 and TRBJ2-1; no clear D gene. V gave up 5 bases and J gave up 5 bases, with 16 bases separating them. This CDR3 spans 15 amino acids. Germline V CDR1 and CDR2: SEHNR, FQNEAQ (reference sequence). The CDR3 DNA is TGTGCCAGCAGCAAACACCTTCAAATGGACAATGAGCAGTTCTTC. Its protein is CASSKHLQMDNEQFF.

The rearrangement uses TRBV2 and TRBJ2-6, with TRBD1 identical over 8 bases. Unmatched junction bases numbered 6, after V lost 8 bases and J lost 0 bases. The CDR3 is 16 residues long. Germline CDR1 and CDR2: SNHLY and FYNNEI. In nucleotides, the CDR3 is TGTGCCAGCGGGGGACAGGCATTCTCTGGGGCCAACGTCCTGACTTTC. Protein: CASGGQAFSGANVLTF. Variable domain in full (rest from reference TRBV2 and TRBJ2-6): EPEVTQTPSHQVTQMGQEVILRCVPISNHLYFYWYRQILGQKVEFLVSFYNNEISEKSEIFDDQFSVERPDGSNFTLKIRSTKLEDSAMYFCASGGQAFSGANVLTFGAGSRLTVL.

This chain links TRBV11-1 with TRBJ1-3, with D uncertain. CDR1 is SGHAT, CDR2 FQDESV, per germline (reference sequence). This CDR3 comprises 12 residues. Trimming stripped 2 bases from V and 5 bases from J, with 4 bases between. The CDR3 reads CASSLLRNTIYF. CDR3 DNA: TGTGCCAGCAGCTTACTCAGAAACACCATATATTTT. The entire variable domain, with the rest obtained from reference TRBV11-1 and TRBJ1-3, is as follows: EAEVAQSPRYKITEKSQAVAFWCDPISGHATLYWYRQILGQGPELLVQFQDESVVDDSQLPKDRFSAERLKGVDSTLKIQPAELGDSAMYLCASSLLRNTIYFGEGSWLTVV.

This clone came up once. The chain is built from TRBV6-6 and TRBJ2-3; D not certain. The V gene's germline CDR1 is MNHNY and CDR2 SVGAGI (reference sequence). The V end lost 3 bases, the J end lost 5 bases, and 12 bases lay between the germline ends. The CDR3 is 14 residues long. CDR3 bases: TGTGCCAGCAGTTATGGGTTCGGCGGAGATACGCAGTATTTT. This translates into CASSYGFGGDTQYF.

In this sample, this clone turned up once. The sample carries other DNA sequences with the same CDR3. CDR3 bases: TGTGCCAGCAGTGAAGCGGGGACAGGGCGAGGCTACACCTTC. Residues: CASSEAGTGRGYTF. This chain joins TRBV6-1 and TRBJ1-2; 9 bases are a match to TRBD1. The trim removed 0 bases at V and 8 bases at J, leaving 4 bases unmatched. This CDR3 comprises 14 residues. Germline CDR1 is MNHNS and CDR2 is SASEGT.

The chain uses TRBV25-1 and TRBJ2-5, with D uncertain. V shed 1 base and J shed 6 bases, with 3 bases lying between them. Per the germline V gene, CDR1 is MGHDK and CDR2 is SYGVNS. This CDR3 comprises 11 residues. Here the CDR3 reads CASSEFQTQYF. The CDR3 nucleotides read TGTGCCAGCAGTGAATTTCAGACCCAGTACTTC.

As concerns this clone: Different DNA sequences within this sample yield the same CDR3. The chain carries TRBV28 and TRBJ1-2, with D unresolved. V was trimmed by 5 bases and J by 3 bases, leaving 7 bases between them. This CDR3 has 12 residues. From germline, CDR1 is MDHEN and CDR2 SYDVKM. Here the CDR3 reads CASSLSDYGYTF. DNA for the CDR3: TGTGCCAGCAGTCTATCAGACTATGGCTACACCTTC.

This chain joins TRBV28 and TRBJ2-1, with 10 bases that match TRBD2. Germline CDR1 is MDHEN and CDR2 is SYDVKM. J was trimmed by 2 bases and V by 5 bases; bases with no gene match: 6. The CDR3 contains 16 residues. The CDR3 spells CASSPPLAGTYNEQFF. Written as DNA, the CDR3 is TGTGCCAGCAGTCCCCCACTAGCGGGAACCTACAATGAGCAGTTCTTC.

J is TRBJ2-3 and V is TRBV5-1; TRBD2 matches 7 bases. Germline V gives CDR1 SGHRS, CDR2 YFSETQ. V lost 4 bases, J lost 0 bases, and 5 bases stayed unmatched. The CDR3 is made up of 15 amino acids. This CDR3 is CASSISGASTDTQYF. The CDR3 DNA reads as TGCGCCAGCAGCATAAGCGGGGCTAGCACAGATACGCAGTATTTT.

The chain is built from TRBV27 and TRBJ2-1, with 8 bases that match TRBD2. The germline V gene encodes CDR1 MNHEY and CDR2 SMNVEV (reference sequence). V lost 5 bases to trimming and J lost 10 bases; unmatched junction nucleotides: 19. There are 17 residues in the CDR3. DNA of the CDR3: TGTGCCAGCAGTGCCATTACTAGCGGACGTGTATGGGGGGAGCAGTTCTTC. Residues: CASSAITSGRVWGEQFF.

V usage is TRBV5-1 and J usage is TRBJ2-1, with D perhaps matching TRBD1 or TRBD2 (5 bases each). Trimming left V 3 bases short and J 8 bases short, with 18 bases between. Germline CDR1 SGHRS, CDR2 YFSETQ. The CDR3 consists of 15 residues. DNA for the CDR3: TGCGCCAGCAGCTCTTTGGGACCGAAAGGCGATGAGCAGTTCTTC. As protein: CASSSLGPKGDEQFF.

The chain has TRBV6-1 and TRBJ2-1, with a weak D call TRBD2 (6 bases). The CDR3 spans 15 residues. Per germline, CDR1 MNHNS and CDR2 SASEGT. Trimming cost V 4 bases and J 4 bases, with 14 bases left between them. CDR3: CASSARDSAYNEQFF. CDR3 coding DNA: TGTGCCAGCAGTGCCCGGGACTCAGCTTACAATGAGCAGTTCTTC.

This chain links TRBV7-3 with TRBJ2-6; 8 bases are shared with TRBD2. After removal of 5 bases from V and 1 base from J, the junction contained 19 bases not matched to a gene. Per the germline V gene, CDR1 is SGHTA and CDR2 is FQGTGA. This CDR3 has 21 residues. The CDR3 sequence: CASSQQLITSGGESGANVLTF. The CDR3 DNA sequence: TGTGCCAGCAGCCAACAACTAATTACTAGCGGAGGGGAATCTGGGGCCAACGTCCTGACTTTC.

The chain is built from TRBV27 and TRBJ2-2; 9 positions match TRBD2. The CDR3 is made up of 19 amino acids. Germline V lookup: CDR1 MNHEY, CDR2 SMNVEV (reference sequence). V was clipped by 1 base and J by 5 bases; unmatched bases: 14. DNA for the CDR3: TGTGCCAGCAGTTTATACCCCACAGTGGCTAGCGGGATGACCGGGGAGCTGTTTTTT. Residues: CASSLYPTVASGMTGELFF.

The chain employs TRBV7-8 and TRBJ2-7, with TRBD2 identical over 14 bases. Germline CDR1 is SGHVS and CDR2 is FQNEAQ. The junction had 2 bases not matched to a gene; V was cut back by 3 bases and J by 1 base. The CDR3 is made up of 16 amino acids. The CDR3 bases are TGTGCCAGCAGCTTGGGACTAGCGGGAGAATCCTACGAGCAGTACTTC. It codes for CASSLGLAGESYEQYF.

The chain uses TRBV7-9 and TRBJ2-5, with 8 bases identical to TRBD2. Germline values: CDR1 SEHNR, CDR2 FQNEAQ (reference sequence). V gave up 0 bases and J gave up 4 bases; unmatched junction bases: 7. This CDR3 has 16 amino acids. CDR3 coding DNA: TGTGCCAGCAGCTTAGCGAGCGGTCTAGCGGGAGAGACCCAGTACTTC. The encoded protein is CASSLASGLAGETQYF.

The chain employs TRBV28 and TRBJ2-7, with D maybe TRBD1 (6 bases). Trimming shortened V by 6 bases and J by 5 bases, and 17 bases separated the two germline ends. CDR1 is MDHEN and CDR2 is SYDVKM in the germline V gene. This CDR3 has 14 amino acids. The CDR3, as DNA: TGTGCCAGCAGCCTCCGGGACAACGTTAACGAGCAGTACTTC. Its protein product is CASSLRDNVNEQYF.

With regard to this clone: Other nucleotide sequences in the sample specify the same CDR3. This rearrangement joins TRBV5-1 to TRBJ2-5; D unresolved. Looked up from germline, CDR1 is SGHRS and CDR2 is YFSETQ. Trimming pared 3 bases from V and 5 bases from J, leaving 5 bases between. The CDR3 loop spans 11 amino acids. As DNA, the CDR3 is TGCGCCAGCAGCTCTGCCGAGACCCAGTACTTC. Its translation is CASSSAETQYF.